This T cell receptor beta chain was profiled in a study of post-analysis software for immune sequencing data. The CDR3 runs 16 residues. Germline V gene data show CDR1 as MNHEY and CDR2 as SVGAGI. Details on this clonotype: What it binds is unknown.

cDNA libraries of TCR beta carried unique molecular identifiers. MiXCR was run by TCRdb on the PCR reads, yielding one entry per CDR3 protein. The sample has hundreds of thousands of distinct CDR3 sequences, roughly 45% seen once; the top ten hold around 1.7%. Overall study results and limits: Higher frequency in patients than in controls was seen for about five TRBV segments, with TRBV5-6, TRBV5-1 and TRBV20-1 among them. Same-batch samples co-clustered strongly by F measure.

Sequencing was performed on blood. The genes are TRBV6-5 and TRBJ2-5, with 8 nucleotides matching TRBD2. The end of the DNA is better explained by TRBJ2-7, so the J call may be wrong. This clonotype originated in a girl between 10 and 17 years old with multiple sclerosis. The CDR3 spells CASSYSTAGEQYEQYF. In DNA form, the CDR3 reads TGTGCCAGCAGTTACTCGACAGCGGGAGAACAGTACGAGCAGTACTTC.